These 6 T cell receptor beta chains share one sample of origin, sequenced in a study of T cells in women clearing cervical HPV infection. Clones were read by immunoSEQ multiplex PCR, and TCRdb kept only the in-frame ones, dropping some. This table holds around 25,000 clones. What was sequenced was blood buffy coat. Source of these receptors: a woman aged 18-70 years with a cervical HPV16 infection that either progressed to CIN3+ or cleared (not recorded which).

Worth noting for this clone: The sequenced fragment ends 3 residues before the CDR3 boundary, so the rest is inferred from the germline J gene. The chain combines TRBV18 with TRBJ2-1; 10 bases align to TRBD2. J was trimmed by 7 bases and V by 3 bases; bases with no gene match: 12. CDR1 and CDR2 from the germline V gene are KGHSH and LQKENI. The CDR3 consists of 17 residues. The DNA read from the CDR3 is TGTGCCAGCTCACCGAGGGACCTAGCGGGGGTTAGTAATGAG. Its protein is CASSPRDLAGVSNE. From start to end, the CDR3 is CASSPRDLAGVSNEQFF.

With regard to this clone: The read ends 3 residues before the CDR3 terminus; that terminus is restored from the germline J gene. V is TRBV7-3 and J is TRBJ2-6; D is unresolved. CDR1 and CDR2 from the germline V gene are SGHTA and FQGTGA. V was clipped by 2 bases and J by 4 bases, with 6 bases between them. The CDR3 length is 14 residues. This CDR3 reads CASSLGSGANVLTF. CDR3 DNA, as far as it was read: TGTGCCAGCAGCTTAGGCTCAGGGGCCAACGTC. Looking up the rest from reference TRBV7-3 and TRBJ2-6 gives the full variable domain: GAGVSQTPSNKVTEKGKYVELRCDPISGHTALYWYRQSLGQGPEFLIYFQGTGAADDSGLPNDRFFAVRPEGSVSTLKIQRTERGDSAVYLCASSLGSGANVLTFGAGSRLTVL.

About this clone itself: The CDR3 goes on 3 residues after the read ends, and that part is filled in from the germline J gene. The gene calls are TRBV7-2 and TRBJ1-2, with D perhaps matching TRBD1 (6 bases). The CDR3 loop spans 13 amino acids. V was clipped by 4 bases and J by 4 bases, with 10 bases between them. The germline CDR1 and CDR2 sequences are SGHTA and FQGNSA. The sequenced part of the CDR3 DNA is TGTGCCAGCAGCTGGACAGACTTCTATGGC. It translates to CASSWTDFYG. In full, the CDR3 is CASSWTDFYGYTF.

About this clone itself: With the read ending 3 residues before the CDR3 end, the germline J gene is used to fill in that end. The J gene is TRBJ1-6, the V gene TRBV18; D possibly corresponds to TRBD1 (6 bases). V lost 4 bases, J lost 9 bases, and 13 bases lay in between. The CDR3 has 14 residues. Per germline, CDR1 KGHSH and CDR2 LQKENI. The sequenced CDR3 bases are TGTGCCAGCTCACAGGTACAGGGAAGTTCACCC. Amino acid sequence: CASSQVQGSSP. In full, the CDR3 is CASSQVQGSSPLHF.

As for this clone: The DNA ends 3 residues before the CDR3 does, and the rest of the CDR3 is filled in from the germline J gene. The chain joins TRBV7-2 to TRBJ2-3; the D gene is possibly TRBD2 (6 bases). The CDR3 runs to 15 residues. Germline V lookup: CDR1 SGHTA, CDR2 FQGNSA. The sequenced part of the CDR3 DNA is TGTGCCAGCAGCCCGAGCGGGCTTTTAAATCAGCCG. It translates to CASSPSGLLNQP. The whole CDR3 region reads CASSPSGLLNQPQYF. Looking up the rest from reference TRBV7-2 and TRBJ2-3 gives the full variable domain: GAGVSQSPSNKVTEKGKDVELRCDPISGHTALYWYRQSLGQGLEFLIYFQGNSAPDKSGLPSDRFSAERTGGSVSTLTIQRTQQEDSAVYLCASSPSGLLNQPQYFGPGTRLTVL.

The CDR3 reads CASSTRRGGNEQFF. The sequenced CDR3 bases are TGTGCCAGCAGCACCCGCAGGGGAGGGAATGAG. This chain connects TRBV7-2 to TRBJ2-1; TRBD2 is a possible D gene (7 bases). Read coverage stops 3 residues before the CDR3 terminus; the germline J gene supplies the remainder. The CDR3 is 14 amino acids. The germline gives CDR1 SGHTA, CDR2 FQGNSA. V dropped 5 bases and J dropped 7 bases, with 15 bases sitting between them.